These T cell receptor beta chains were read from a single sample in a study of read filtering for tumor transcriptome and immune sequencing. TCRdb reprocessed the reads via MiXCR and lists one record per CDR3 protein. The data show under 50,000 distinct CDR3 sequences, 12% to 15% seen once. The sequencing input was a population of CD138-negative cells sorted from bone marrow. Every receptor here comes from a donor aged 40 or older with multiple myeloma. Each CDR3 is given with its conserved first and last residue. D genes are given only for firm matches. Only part of the rows carry a size: once, few, many, or a class if the clone is expanded.

TRBJ2-2 NA NA TRBV15 TGTGCCACCAGCAGCCCCGTCGTGGTGGGGGGCGCCGGGGAGCTGTTTTTT CATSSPVVVGGAGELFF
TRBJ2-2 TRBD1 many TRBV7-9 TGTGCCAGCAGACAAGTCCAGGGGGCTGCCACCGGGGAGCTGTTTTTT CASRQVQGAATGELFF
TRBJ2-1 TRBD2 NA TRBV5-1 TGCGCCAGCAGCCCCTCTGGGGTAGCGGGAGGTAATGAGCAGTTCTTC CASSPSGVAGGNEQFF
TRBJ2-7 TRBD2 many TRBV7-6 TGTGCCAGCAGCTTAGGCCCTACTAGCGGGAGGAGGTACGAGCAGTACTTC CASSLGPTSGRRYEQYF
TRBJ2-5 NA many TRBV7-2 TGTGCCAGCAGCTTAGAGGGGTTGTGGCGGGGACAAGAGACCCAGTACTTC CASSLEGLWRGQETQYF
TRBJ2-2 NA many TRBV12-3/TRBV12-4 TGTGCCAGCAGTTTTCCCCCCCTGGTCACCGGGGAGCTGTTTTTT CASSFPPLVTGELFF
TRBJ2-3 NA few TRBV14 TGTGCCAGCAGCCGTTTAAGAGGTGGGGGTAGCCCCACAGATACGCAGTATTTT CASSRLRGGGSPTDTQYF
TRBJ2-7 NA NA TRBV11-2 TGCGCTAGCAGTTACGTACGCGGCTACGAGCAGTACTTC CASSYVRGYEQYF
TRBJ2-2 NA many TRBV5-1 TGCGCCAGCAGCTTGAGTCAGCCCCTCACCGGGGAGCTGTTTTTT CASSLSQPLTGELFF
TRBJ2-3 NA many TRBV10-3 TGTGCCATCAGTGAGTCTTTGGGTATTATTACAGATACGCAGTATTTT CAISESLGIITDTQYF
TRBJ2-3 TRBD2 many TRBV5-1 TGCGCCAGCAGCTCCGGGACTAGCATCACAGATACGCAGTATTTT CASSSGTSITDTQYF
TRBJ1-1 NA many TRBV11-2 TGTGCCAGCAGCCCAGTTAGGACACGGAACACTGAAGCTTTCTTT CASSPVRTRNTEAFF
TRBJ2-3 TRBD1 many TRBV20-1 TGCAGTGCTAGCCGAATCGGGACAGGAACAGATACGCAGTATTTT CSASRIGTGTDTQYF
TRBJ2-1 NA few TRBV7-2 TGTGCCAGCAGTGCCCGTCCGTCCGGTGGTGATGAGCAGTTCTTC CASSARPSGGDEQFF
TRBJ2-1 TRBD2 NA TRBV5-4 TGTGCCAGCAGCTTGGGCGGGAGAACGGATGAGCAGTTCTTC CASSLGGRTDEQFF